These 9 T cell receptor beta chains came from one sample sequenced in a study of vaccination and CD4 T cells after COVID-19. Antigen specificity for these receptors is unknown. The study sequenced cultured CD4+ T cell DNA using the Oncomine TCR Beta short-read assay. MiXCR was run by TCRdb on the PCR reads, yielding one entry per CDR3 protein. This table holds roughly 20,000 distinct CDR3 sequences, 46% found once. Specified time point: late sampling 161 to 241 days after vaccination in a few convalescent patients. Treatment of the sample: approximately 10-day PBMC culture with coronavirus spike peptide pools or control peptides (ViraFEST assay). Sequenced material: CD4+ T cells from blood, cultured in vitro, taken about 7 months after SARS-CoV-2 vaccination. The source of these receptors is a human donor who had recovered from COVID-19.

The chain carries TRBV20-1 and TRBJ2-7; maybe TRBD2 (5 bases). Trimming stripped 8 bases from V and 5 bases from J, with 22 bases between. The CDR3 runs to 14 residues. Germline loops: CDR1 DFQATT, CDR2 SNEGSKA (reference sequence). The CDR3 here is CSTPAPYLADEQYF. The CDR3 nucleotides are TGCAGTACGCCAGCCCCCTACCTAGCTGACGAGCAGTACTTC.

This clonotype appeared a few times. The genes are TRBV20-1 and TRBJ1-5; maybe TRBD1 (6 bases). With 1 base removed from V and 2 bases from J, the gap between germline ends came to 15 bases. Germline CDR1 reads DFQATT; CDR2 reads SNEGSKA (reference sequence). There are 16 residues in the CDR3. The CDR3 sequence: CSARGIRGGGNQPQHF. The CDR3 coding sequence is TGCAGTGCTAGAGGCATCAGAGGGGGTGGCAATCAGCCCCAGCATTTT.

This chain uses TRBV7-8 with TRBJ1-1, with 8 nucleotides matching TRBD1. The V gene's germline CDR1 is SGHVS and CDR2 FQNEAQ. The CDR3 has 15 amino acids. The junction had 4 bases not matched to a gene; V was cut back by 4 bases and J by 0 bases. The CDR3 here is CASSSRGQVNTEAFF. In nucleotides, the CDR3 is TGTGCCAGCAGCTCTCGGGGACAGGTGAACACTGAAGCTTTCTTT.

The chain has TRBV6-1 and TRBJ2-7; 8 positions match TRBD2. The junction had 15 bases not matched to a gene; V was cut back by 8 bases and J by 3 bases. Germline CDR1 MNHNS, CDR2 SASEGT. The CDR3 has 16 residues. The CDR3 is CASGAVYGTRLYEQYF. In DNA, the CDR3 is TGTGCCAGCGGTGCCGTTTACGGGACTAGGCTCTACGAGCAGTACTTC.

This clonotype is labeled medium-sized. The V gene is TRBV29-1, the J gene TRBJ2-7; D unresolved. This CDR3 contains 14 residues. Germline V CDR1 and CDR2: SQVTM, ANQGSEA. The V and J ends lost 7 bases and 9 bases respectively, with 25 bases between them. The CDR3 protein is CSAEVPQRSGVQYF. CDR3 bases: TGCAGCGCCGAAGTACCACAAAGGTCCGGTGTGCAGTACTTC.

For the CDR3, the DNA is TGCAGCGTGTGGACTAGCGGGAGGGCCGTGGAAGAGACCCAGTACTTC. The encoded protein is CSVWTSGRAVEETQYF. The chain is built from TRBV29-1 and TRBJ2-5, with 15 bases that match TRBD2. V lost 6 bases, J lost 3 bases, and 8 bases stayed unmatched. CDR3 length: 16 amino acids. Germline-derived CDR1 and CDR2 are SQVTM and ANQGSEA.

The chain employs TRBV12-3 or TRBV12-4 and TRBJ1-2; the D gene is possibly TRBD1 (6 bases). This CDR3 is built from 14 residues. V dropped 5 bases and J dropped 5 bases, with 15 bases sitting between them. CDR3 amino acids: CASSQAGVGYGYTF. The CDR3 DNA follows: TGTGCCAGCAGTCAGGCAGGGGTGGGGTATGGCTACACCTTC.

The gene calls are TRBV21-1 and TRBJ2-7. TRBV21-1 is tagged as a pseudogene. The length of the CDR3 is 12 residues. CDR3 DNA sequence: TGTGCCAGCAGCCCGCCTCTAGACGAGCAGTACTTC. It yields the protein CASSPPLDEQYF.

This sequence joins TRBV7-2 and TRBJ1-5; TRBD1 is a possible D gene (5 bases). V gave up 4 bases and J gave up 5 bases, with 12 bases separating them. The CDR3 covers 14 residues. Germline loops: CDR1 SGHTA, CDR2 FQGNSA. The CDR3 coding sequence is TGTGCCAGCAGCTCGGACATGGCGCATCAGCCCCAGCATTTT. This gives the protein CASSSDMAHQPQHF.